These T cell receptor beta chains were read from a single sample in a study of blood T cell repertoires in COVID-19. Clones were sequenced by immunoSEQ multiplex PCR, and TCRdb holds only the in-frame ones, with some missing. Of roughly 43,000 clones listed, about 85% were seen once; the top ten hold under 4%. The specimen was PBMCs or T cells enriched from blood (not recorded which). The receptors shown here come from a woman between 45 and 60 years old who had recovered from COVID-19. Both conserved end residues are part of each CDR3. The D gene is left open where the match is weak. Expanded clones are given a class, and other clones once, few, many or no size at all.

abundance	j_gene	v_gene	d_gene	CDR3nt	CDR3aa
NA	TRBJ1-3	TRBV7-2	NA	TGTGCCAGCATGGAGGGCTTGGGGGGAAACACCATATATTTT	CASMEGLGGNTIYF
once	TRBJ2-2	TRBV4-1	NA	TGCGCCAGCAGCCAAGATTTCACCAGGGGCTCCGGGGAGCTGTTTTTT	CASSQDFTRGSGELFF
NA	TRBJ2-7	TRBV7-9	NA	TGTGCCAGCAGCTTAGGTACAGACGTGAGCTCCTACGAGCAGTACTTC	CASSLGTDVSSYEQYF
NA	TRBJ2-1	TRBV6-4	TRBD2	TGTGCCAGCAGTGCCGCCGGGACTAGCGGGACGAATGAGCAGTTCTTC	CASSAAGTSGTNEQFF
NA	TRBJ1-1	TRBV19	NA	TGTGCCAGTAGTATCCCGGACAGATCCACTGAAGCTTTCTTT	CASSIPDRSTEAFF
NA	TRBJ2-7	TRBV28	TRBD1	TGTGCCAGCAGAAGACAGGGGTCAGCCTACGAGCAGTACTTC	CASRRQGSAYEQYF
NA	TRBJ2-3	TRBV5-1	NA	TGCGCCAGCAGCCCGGGATCCCAAGGGGATACGCAGTATTTT	CASSPGSQGDTQYF
NA	TRBJ2-7	TRBV9	TRBD1	TGTGCCAGCAGCGTACCCGGGGGGGACAGGGGGTACGAGCAGTACTTC	CASSVPGGDRGYEQYF
NA	TRBJ2-5	TRBV5-1	TRBD2	TGCGCCAGTCGAGGGACTAGTAAAGAGACCCAGTACTTC	CASRGTSKETQYF
NA	TRBJ2-3	TRBV6-5	NA	TGTGCCAGCAGTTACCCCGGAGGTTTGGGGACAGATACGCAGTATTTT	CASSYPGGLGTDTQYF
NA	TRBJ1-2	TRBV6-1	NA	TGTGCCAGCAGTGAAGCCTTGCTCGGGAAAACTAACTATGGCTACACCTTC	CASSEALLGKTNYGYTF
few	TRBJ2-7	TRBV7-8	NA	TGTGCCAGCAGCCTAGATTACTCCTACGAGCAGTACTTC	CASSLDYSYEQYF
NA	TRBJ1-2	TRBV28	NA	TGTGCCAGCAGTTTAAAAACAACGCTCTACTATGGCTACACCTTC	CASSLKTTLYYGYTF
NA	TRBJ2-1	TRBV5-1	NA	TGCGCCAGCAGCTTGGATCCGCAAGGAGTGAATGAGCAGTTCTTC	CASSLDPQGVNEQFF
medium-sized	TRBJ2-7	TRBV7-9	NA	TGTGCCAGCAGCTCCCGACAGCCCTACGAGCAGTACTTC	CASSSRQPYEQYF
NA	TRBJ2-1	TRBV10-1	TRBD2	TGCGCCAGCAGTGAGTCGGGAGGGAGGCCAGGGAATGAGCAGTTCTTC	CASSESGGRPGNEQFF
NA	TRBJ2-1	TRBV5-1	NA	TGCGCCAGCAGCTTGGGGCAGACAGTTAATGAGCAGTTCTTC	CASSLGQTVNEQFF
NA	TRBJ1-2	TRBV7-2	TRBD1	TGTGCCAGCAGCCTCCCTGACAGGGATCGCGGCTACACCTTC	CASSLPDRDRGYTF
NA	TRBJ1-1	TRBV7-9	NA	TGTGCCAGCAGCTCGGGACTGGCGGCTTTCTTT	CASSSGLAAFF
NA	TRBJ2-2	TRBV16	NA	TGTGCCAGCAGCCCAGCTTATCAGGCCGGGGAGCTGTTTTTT	CASSPAYQAGELFF
few	TRBJ1-6	TRBV5-4	NA	TGTGCCAGCAGCTTAGGAGACAGGACCTTATCCCCCCTCCACTTT	CASSLGDRTLSPLHF
few	TRBJ2-7	TRBV2	TRBD2	TGTGCCAGCAGGGACGCACTAGCGGGGACCTACGAGCAGTACTTC	CASRDALAGTYEQYF
NA	TRBJ1-4	TRBV19	TRBD1	TGTGCCAGTAGTAGTTCGACAGGGAACCCTACCAATGAAAAACTGTTTTTT	CASSSSTGNPTNEKLFF
once	TRBJ1-4	TRBV7-8	NA	TGTGCCAGCAGCTTATACGGAACTAATGAAAAACTGTTTTTT	CASSLYGTNEKLFF
NA	TRBJ2-3	TRBV7-2	NA	TGTGCCAGCAGCTTAGGGGGCAGCGCCTTCACAGATACGCAGTATTTT	CASSLGGSAFTDTQYF
once	TRBJ2-3	TRBV10-3	NA	TGTGCCATCAGTGAGAACGGGAACACAGATACGCAGTATTTT	CAISENGNTDTQYF
few	TRBJ2-5	TRBV2	TRBD2	TGTGCCAGCAGCGGACTAGCGGGCCAAGAGACCCAGTACTTC	CASSGLAGQETQYF
once	TRBJ2-1	TRBV11-2	NA	TGTGCCAGCAGCCTACAGCGGGTCAATGAGCAGTTCTTC	CASSLQRVNEQFF
NA	TRBJ1-6	TRBV3-1/TRBV3-2	NA	TGTGCCAGCAGCCAAGGCCTACAGGGATTGGTAATGTCACCCCTCCACTTT	CASSQGLQGLVMSPLHF
NA	TRBJ1-1	TRBV18	NA	TGTGCCAGCTCACAACTGACAGCAATGAACACTGAAGCTTTCTTT	CASSQLTAMNTEAFF
NA	TRBJ2-2	TRBV7-9	TRBD1	TGTGCCAGCAGCGTAGCTGGACAGGGGGCTCACGGGGAGCTGTTTTTT	CASSVAGQGAHGELFF
NA	TRBJ2-7	TRBV13	TRBD2	TGTGCCAGCAGCTTAGCCCCTTTACGGGAGGCCTACGAGCAGTACTTC	CASSLAPLREAYEQYF
NA	TRBJ2-7	TRBV28	NA	TGTGCCAGCACTTTGGGGGGGCCCTCCTACGAGCAGTACTTC	CASTLGGPSYEQYF
NA	TRBJ1-5	TRBV5-1	TRBD1	TGCGCCAGCAGCGCCACAGGGGGCTCTCACCAGCCCCAGCATTTT	CASSATGGSHQPQHF
NA	TRBJ1-2	TRBV9	TRBD1	TGTGCCAGCAGCCAGAGAACAGGGGTAGAAGGCTACACCTTC	CASSQRTGVEGYTF
NA	TRBJ1-3	TRBV7-8	NA	TGTGCCAGCAGCCCGGGGTTCTCTGGAAACACCATATATTTT	CASSPGFSGNTIYF
NA	TRBJ2-7	TRBV5-5	NA	TGTGCCAGCAGCTTGAACAGTTTTTCCTACGAGCAGTACTTC	CASSLNSFSYEQYF
NA	TRBJ1-2	TRBV7-6	NA	TGTGCCAGCAGCTTAGGTCTGATGACAGATAACTATGGCTACACCTTC	CASSLGLMTDNYGYTF
NA	TRBJ1-1	TRBV19	NA	TGTGCCAGTAGAACGGGGTTTAGTAGTGGGAGCACTGAAGCTTTCTTT	CASRTGFSSGSTEAFF
NA	TRBJ2-5	TRBV4-2	NA	TGTGCCAGCAGCCAAGGGGGGGCGGGGGATTTGGTAGAGACCCAGTACTTC	CASSQGGAGDLVETQYF
NA	TRBJ1-6	TRBV30	NA	TGTGCCTGGAGTTCTACAGCGGCCGTTACCTATAATTCACCCCTCCACTTT	CAWSSTAAVTYNSPLHF
NA	TRBJ2-7	TRBV25-1	TRBD1	TGTGCCAGCAGTTACGGACAGGCTTCCTACGAGCAGTACTTC	CASSYGQASYEQYF
NA	TRBJ1-6	TRBV15	TRBD1	TGTGCCACCAGGCTGACCGGGACAGGGGACTCACCCCTCCACTTT	CATRLTGTGDSPLHF
NA	TRBJ1-2	TRBV4-2	NA	TGTGCCAGCAGCCAAGCATCCGGTAACTATGGCTACACCTTC	CASSQASGNYGYTF
NA	TRBJ1-3	TRBV15	NA	TGTGCCACCAGCAGAGATCCCCGGGCTGGAAACACCATATATTTT	CATSRDPRAGNTIYF
NA	TRBJ2-1	TRBV27	NA	TGTGCCAGCAGTTCTCCTAGCGTTAATGAGCAGTTCTTC	CASSSPSVNEQFF
few	TRBJ1-6	TRBV13	TRBD1	TGTGCCAGCAGCTTAGGCTTCCCGGGACAGGGGGGTAATTCACCCCTCCACTTT	CASSLGFPGQGGNSPLHF
NA	TRBJ1-6	TRBV5-1	TRBD1	TGCGCCAGCAGCTTACGGACAGGAGATAATTCACCCCTCCACTTT	CASSLRTGDNSPLHF
few	TRBJ2-5	TRBV6-2/TRBV6-3	TRBD2	TGTGCCAGCAGTTACTCCCTAGCGGGGGGCGTTCACCTAGAGACCCAGTACTTC	CASSYSLAGGVHLETQYF
NA	TRBJ2-2	TRBV5-1	NA	TGCGCCAGCAAGGAGGGACTGAAAACCACCGGGGAGCTGTTTTTT	CASKEGLKTTGELFF
NA	TRBJ2-1	TRBV20-1	TRBD2	TGCAGTGCTAGTAAGGTGCGTCTAGCGGGAGCCTACAATGAGCAGTTCTTC	CSASKVRLAGAYNEQFF
NA	TRBJ1-6	TRBV19	TRBD1	TGTGCCAGTAGGGATCTGGGACAGGGGGCTATTACTTCACCCCTCCACTTT	CASRDLGQGAITSPLHF
NA	TRBJ2-4	TRBV6-6	TRBD1	TGTGCCAGCAGTTACTCGGACAGGGAAGGAGACATTCAGTACTTC	CASSYSDREGDIQYF
NA	TRBJ2-4	TRBV7-2	NA	TGTGCCAGCAGCCCACGTGGGGTAACAGGTCGAGGTAAAAGCATTCAGTACTTC	CASSPRGVTGRGKSIQYF